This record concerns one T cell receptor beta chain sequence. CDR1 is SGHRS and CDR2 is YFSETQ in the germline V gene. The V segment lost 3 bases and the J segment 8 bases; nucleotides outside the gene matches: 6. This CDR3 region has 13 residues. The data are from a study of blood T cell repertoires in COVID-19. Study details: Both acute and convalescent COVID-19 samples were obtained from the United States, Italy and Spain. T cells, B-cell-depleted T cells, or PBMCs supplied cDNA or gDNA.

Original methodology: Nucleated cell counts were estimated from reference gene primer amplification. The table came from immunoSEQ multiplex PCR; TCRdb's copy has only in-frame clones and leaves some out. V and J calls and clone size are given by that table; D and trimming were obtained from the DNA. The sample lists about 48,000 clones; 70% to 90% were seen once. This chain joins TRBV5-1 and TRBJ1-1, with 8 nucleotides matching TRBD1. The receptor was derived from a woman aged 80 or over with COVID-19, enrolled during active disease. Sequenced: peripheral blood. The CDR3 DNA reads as TGCGCCAGCAGCTCCACCGGACAGGGAGAAGCTTTCTTT. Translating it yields CASSSTGQGEAFF.